This TCR beta chain was identified during a study of T-cell memory formation after mild COVID-19. Study results and limitations: Among clones contracting day 15 to 85, CD4/CD8 was balanced, whereas later expanders leaned CD4+.

This clonotype turned up a few times. Its antigen is unknown. This CDR3 is 14 amino acids long. Trimming left V 2 bases short and J 2 bases short, with 8 bases between. From germline, CDR1 is SGHTA and CDR2 FQGNSA. A single record per CDR3 protein comes from TCRdb applying MiXCR to the 5' RACE reads. The sample yields 300,000 or so distinct CDR3 sequences, approximately 15% seen once. The chain recombines TRBV7-2 with TRBJ2-3; D gene ambiguous. Sequenced: PBMCs or a T cell subset sorted from them (not recorded which). The TCR originated in a man aged 18-30 years who had mild COVID-19 (a few samples of this study predate the infection). Cell type and time point are not known. In DNA form, the CDR3 reads TGTGCCAGCAGCTTATCTGTGAACACAGATACGCAGTATTTT. Protein product: CASSLSVNTDTQYF.